Presented here are 25 T cell receptor beta chains from one specimen sequenced in a study of graft-versus-host responses after intestinal transplantation. TCRdb keeps only in-frame clones here, not all; method: immunoSEQ multiplex PCR. The top ten hold about 15% of the sample, which has around 14,000 clones, about two fifths seen once. The plating included about 200,000 irradiated, violet-dye-labeled stimulator cells together with about 200,000 CFSE-labeled responder cells. The sequencing here drew on alloreactive CD8+ T cells from a mixed lymphocyte reaction culture, taken before intestinal transplant. Sample subset: CFSE-low proliferating T cells sorted from roughly six-day pre-transplant mixed lymphocyte reaction (GvH or HvG direction). The origin of the receptors is a human patient who received an intestinal transplant.

CDR3 sequence: CSVVTGDTGELFF. CDR3 in DNA: TGCAGCGTTGTAACAGGGGACACCGGGGAGCTGTTTTTT. The chain recombines TRBV29-1 with TRBJ2-2; TRBD1 matches at 7 bases. CDR3 length: 13 residues. V shed 4 bases, J shed 3 bases, and the junction held 2 bases outside the gene matches. The germline CDR1 and CDR2 sequences are SQVTM and ANQGSEA.

The CDR3 region has the DNA TGCGCCAGCAGCCAAGGTCTTCCGGGACAGATCTACGAGCAGTACTTC. Its protein product is CASSQGLPGQIYEQYF. The rearrangement uses TRBV4-1 and TRBJ2-7; 7 bases agree with TRBD1. Unmatched junction bases numbered 9, after V lost 1 base and J lost 3 bases. Germline values: CDR1 MGHRA, CDR2 YSYEKL. This CDR3 is 16 amino acids long.

By its share, this clone is medium-sized. This chain links TRBV27 with TRBJ1-5; 9 bases line up with TRBD1. This CDR3 is built from 14 residues. V shed 6 bases, J shed 6 bases, and the junction held 6 bases outside the gene matches. In germline, CDR1 is MNHEY, CDR2 SMNVEV (reference sequence). The CDR3 protein is CASSITGGGQPQHF. CDR3 sequence (DNA): TGTGCCAGCAGCATAACAGGGGGCGGTCAGCCCCAGCATTTT.

The chain employs TRBV5-4 and TRBJ1-2; D possibly corresponds to TRBD1 (6 bases). Trimming took off 0 bases at V and 7 bases at J, with 7 bases between the two ends. The length of the CDR3 is 12 residues. Germline CDR1 and CDR2: SGHNT and YYREEE (reference sequence). CDR3 nucleotides: TGTGCCAGCAGCTTGGAACAGGGTGGCTACACCTTC. It translates to CASSLEQGGYTF.

This clone has a handful of counts. The chain recombines TRBV4-1 with TRBJ1-5, with a weak D call TRBD1 (5 bases). Trimming removed 3 bases at V and 5 bases at J, with 20 bases between. CDR3 length equals 17 residues. Germline values: CDR1 MGHRA, CDR2 YSYEKL. The CDR3 DNA reads as TGCGCCAGCAGCCAGGATTACCGGGACTCTCTCTATCAGCCCCAGCATTTT. Its protein product is CASSQDYRDSLYQPQHF.

The rearrangement uses TRBV30 and TRBJ2-3; no clear D gene. The V gene's germline CDR1 is GTSNPN and CDR2 SVGIG (reference sequence). The CDR3 has 14 residues. V was clipped by 2 bases and J by 0 bases, with 9 bases between them. The CDR3 loop is CAWSRGASTDTQYF. The CDR3 nucleotides read TGTGCCTGGAGTAGAGGAGCAAGCACAGATACGCAGTATTTT.

This clone was seen a handful of times. V gene TRBV9 combines with J gene TRBJ1-2; a possible D gene is TRBD1 (5 bases). Trimming took 4 bases from V and 1 from J, leaving 20 bases between them. Germline CDR1 SGDLS, CDR2 YYNGEE. CDR3 length: 17 amino acids. The CDR3 is CASSPRDGSYFNYGYTF. The CDR3 nucleotides are TGTGCCAGCAGCCCACGGGACGGGAGTTACTTTAACTATGGCTACACCTTC.

This clone was observed a single time. The chain carries TRBV7-8 and TRBJ2-7, with 9 bases identical to TRBD2. The V and J ends lost 2 bases and 4 bases, in that order; junction bases with no gene match: 12. Germline CDR1 SGHVS, CDR2 FQNEAQ. This CDR3 comprises 17 residues. The CDR3 sequence is CASSLSKTGTSIYEQYF. Here the CDR3 DNA reads TGTGCCAGCAGCTTATCGAAAACCGGGACTAGCATATACGAGCAGTACTTC.

The rearrangement links TRBV27 to TRBJ1-1, with a weak D call TRBD1 (5 bases). Trimming cost V 0 bases and J 2 bases, with 10 bases left between them. CDR3 length: 15 amino acids. Germline V gene sequence: CDR1 MNHEY, CDR2 SMNVEV (reference sequence). The CDR3 sequence: CASSLSGGGNTEAFF. The CDR3 DNA reads as TGTGCCAGCAGTTTATCGGGGGGGGGAAACACTGAAGCTTTCTTT.

In DNA, the CDR3 is TGTGCCAGCAGCGTTGGACAGGGTTTTTACGAGCAGTACTTC. It codes for CASSVGQGFYEQYF. V and J are TRBV9 and TRBJ2-7; 8 nucleotides align to TRBD1. The CDR3 covers 14 residues. Trimming at V came to 2 bases and at J to 4 bases, leaving 5 bases not matched to a gene. Germline CDR1 reads SGDLS; CDR2 reads YYNGEE.

The genes are TRBV4-1 and TRBJ2-7, with D perhaps matching TRBD2 (6 bases). CDR3 length equals 15 residues. With 5 bases removed from V and 6 bases from J, the gap between germline ends came to 20 bases. Germline values: CDR1 MGHRA, CDR2 YSYEKL. In DNA form, the CDR3 reads TGCGCCAGCAGCGAACCGGGACTGGGGACGAGCGAGCAGTACTTC. Its translation is CASSEPGLGTSEQYF.

This clone came up a few times. The genes are TRBV4-3 and TRBJ2-7, with TRBD1 matching 7 bases. Germline CDR1 LGHNA, CDR2 YSLEER. J lost 0 bases, V lost 3 bases, and 2 bases had no gene match. The CDR3 runs 14 residues. In DNA, the CDR3 is TGCGCCAGCAGCCAGGGACAGAGCTCCTACGAGCAGTACTTC. The encoded protein is CASSQGQSSYEQYF.

V usage is TRBV7-9 and J usage is TRBJ1-1; 7 bases fit TRBD1. J gave up 4 bases and V 3 bases, and 11 bases lay outside the gene matches. The length of the CDR3 is 16 residues. In germline, CDR1 is SEHNR, CDR2 FQNEAQ (reference sequence). The CDR3 nucleotides are TGTGCCAGCAGCTTCCGACAGGGCTGGTGGGGCACTGAAGCTTTCTTT. It codes for CASSFRQGWWGTEAFF.

This clone was counted a few times. Other DNA sequences in the same sample also yield this CDR3. This rearrangement joins TRBV4-1 to TRBJ2-7; D perhaps matches TRBD1 (5 bases). This CDR3 contains 14 residues. Trimming removed 0 bases at V and 4 bases at J, with 10 bases between. Germline V gene lookup returns CDR1 MGHRA and CDR2 YSYEKL. CDR3 in amino acids: CASSQEPGSYEQYF. CDR3 sequence (DNA): TGCGCCAGCAGCCAAGAGCCAGGGTCGTACGAGCAGTACTTC.

This sequence joins TRBV9 and TRBJ2-1; 12 bases line up with TRBD2. Germline CDR1 reads SGDLS; CDR2 reads YYNGEE. V was clipped by 3 bases and J by 3 bases; unmatched bases: 16. The CDR3 is 20 amino acids. The CDR3 region has the DNA TGTGCCAGCAGCGCCCACACTAGCGGGGGGCCCACTGTCCTCTACAATGAGCAGTTCTTC. It translates to CASSAHTSGGPTVLYNEQFF. The whole variable domain, filled in from reference TRBV9 and TRBJ2-1, reads DSGVTQTPKHLITATGQRVTLRCSPRSGDLSVYWYQQSLDQGLQFLIQYYNGEERAKGNILERFSAQQFPDLHSELNLSSLELGDSALYFCASSAHTSGGPTVLYNEQFFGPGTRLTVL.

The chain couples TRBV6-5 to TRBJ1-2; no firm D call. The CDR3 has 12 residues. Germline assignment: CDR1 MNHEY and CDR2 SVGAGI. The V gene lost 6 bases and the J gene lost 4 bases, with 9 bases spanning the gap. CDR3 protein: CASSPGSYGYTF. CDR3 in DNA: TGTGCCAGCAGCCCCGGGAGCTATGGCTACACCTTC.

The sample holds one count of this clone. The V gene is TRBV30, the J gene TRBJ1-3; D gene ambiguous. Trimming removed 3 bases from V and 0 bases from J, with 9 bases in between. This CDR3 is 14 amino acids long. Germline assignment: CDR1 GTSNPN and CDR2 SVGIG (reference sequence). The CDR3 spells CAWSRGSSGNTIYF. The CDR3, as DNA: TGTGCCTGGAGCCGGGGAAGCTCTGGAAACACCATATATTTT.

The gene calls are TRBV30 and TRBJ1-2; 12 nucleotides agree with TRBD1. This CDR3 is built from 14 residues. Germline CDR1 is GTSNPN and CDR2 is SVGIG (reference sequence). V dropped 2 bases and J dropped 6; count of bases not matched to a gene: 4. The CDR3: CAWSIGTGGDGYTF. DNA of the CDR3: TGTGCCTGGAGTATAGGGACAGGGGGCGATGGCTACACCTTC.

This clone was counted a few times. The chain carries TRBV4-2 and TRBJ2-5; 7 bases are shared with TRBD2. CDR1 is LGHNA, CDR2 YNFKEQ, per germline. CDR3 size: 16 residues. Trimming at V came to 0 bases and at J to 5 bases, leaving 9 bases not matched to a gene. Here the CDR3 reads CASSQDEGGDWETQYF. CDR3 nucleotide sequence: TGTGCCAGCAGCCAAGATGAGGGAGGGGACTGGGAGACCCAGTACTTC.

This chain uses TRBV5-1 with TRBJ2-1; 9 bases map to TRBD2. The CDR3 has 16 residues. CDR1 is SGHRS, CDR2 YFSETQ, per germline. Losses at the gene ends were 0 bases for V and 6 bases for J; bases not matched to a gene: 7. The CDR3 region is CASSLGLAGDFNEQFF. CDR3 nucleotides: TGCGCCAGCAGCTTGGGGTTAGCGGGAGATTTCAATGAGCAGTTCTTC.

The chain uses TRBV7-9 and TRBJ2-3; D is perhaps TRBD1 (6 bases). Germline V gives CDR1 SEHNR, CDR2 FQNEAQ (reference sequence). This CDR3 has 18 amino acids. The V end was cut by 5 bases, the J end by 0 bases, with 21 bases between. The CDR3 DNA sequence: TGTGCCAGCAGCCCGAGTGGTTACGGGACATCTAGCACAGATACGCAGTATTTT. The encoded protein is CASSPSGYGTSSTDTQYF.

In this sample, this clone is medium-sized. V usage is TRBV7-9 and J usage is TRBJ2-7; the D gene is possibly TRBD2 (5 bases). The germline V and J ends were trimmed by 3 bases and 2 bases, with 8 bases remaining between them. In germline, CDR1 is SEHNR, CDR2 FQNEAQ (reference sequence). CDR3 length: 13 amino acids. This CDR3 is CASSLPGTYEQYF. CDR3 coding DNA: TGTGCCAGCAGCTTGCCCGGGACCTACGAGCAGTACTTC.

This clone has only a few counts. The chain uses TRBV14 and TRBJ1-2; D is undetermined. V was pared by 4 bases and J by 4 bases, with 10 bases between. This CDR3 spans 13 amino acids. The germline CDR1 and CDR2 sequences are SGHDN and FVKESK. CDR3 bases: TGTGCCAGCAGCCCCGCGGGGAGCTATGGCTACACCTTC. Its protein is CASSPAGSYGYTF.

This sequence joins TRBV7-6 and TRBJ2-1; TRBD2 aligns across 11 bases. The germline CDR1 and CDR2 sequences are SGHVS and FNYEAQ. The CDR3 is 15 residues long. J gave up 8 bases and V 3 bases, and 6 bases lay outside the gene matches. CDR3 region: CASSFGLAGEDEQFF. CDR3 sequence (DNA): TGTGCCAGCAGCTTTGGACTAGCGGGCGAAGATGAGCAGTTCTTC.

This clone rates as medium-sized (0.01 to 0.1%). J is TRBJ1-2 and V is TRBV29-1; 7 positions agree with TRBD1. This CDR3 is 12 amino acids long. V shed 4 bases and J 4 bases; nucleotides not matched to a gene: 3. The germline V gene has CDR1 SQVTM and CDR2 ANQGSEA. Here the CDR3 DNA reads TGCAGCGTTGCGGGGGACAGCTATGGCTACACCTTC. Encoded protein: CSVAGDSYGYTF.